This note documents a single T cell receptor (beta chain) sequence. The antigen is unknown. These data are taken from a study of cytomegalovirus exposure and HLA in healthy donors. Study findings and constraints: According to a later analysis, TCR clusters from the first cohort tended to co-occur in the 120 or so validation repertoires.

Some clones are missing from TCRdb's copy, which holds only in-frame ones; the method was immunoSEQ multiplex PCR. The table shows 150,000 or so clones, with 89% occurring only once. The CDR3 has 15 amino acids. Germline CDR1 is SGHNT and CDR2 is YYREEE (reference sequence). Losses at the gene ends were 1 base for V and 7 bases for J; bases not matched to a gene: 4. Separate from the approximately 700-subject first cohort was the roughly 130-subject validation cohort, to which the donors belonged. Sequenced sample: PBMCs. V and J are TRBV5-4 and TRBJ1-4; 10 positions match TRBD1. The source is a woman aged 18-30 years in good health and CMV-seropositive. The CDR3 DNA is TGTGCCAGCAGCTTGAGGACAGGGGGGGCTGAAAAACTGTTTTTT. Amino acid sequence: CASSLRTGGAEKLFF.